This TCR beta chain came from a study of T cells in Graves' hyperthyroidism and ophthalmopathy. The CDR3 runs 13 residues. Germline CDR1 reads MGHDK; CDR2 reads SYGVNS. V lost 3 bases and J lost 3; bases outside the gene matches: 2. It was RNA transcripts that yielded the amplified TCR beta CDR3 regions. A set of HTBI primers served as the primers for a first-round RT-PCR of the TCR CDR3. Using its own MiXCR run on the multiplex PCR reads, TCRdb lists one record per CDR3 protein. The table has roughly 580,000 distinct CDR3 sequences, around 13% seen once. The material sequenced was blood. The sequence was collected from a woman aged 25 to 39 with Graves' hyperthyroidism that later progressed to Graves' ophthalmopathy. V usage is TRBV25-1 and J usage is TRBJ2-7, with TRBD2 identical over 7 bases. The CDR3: CASSDPSGYEQYF. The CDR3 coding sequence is TGTGCCAGCAGTGATCCTAGCGGCTACGAGCAGTACTTC.